This TCR beta chain was recorded in a study of cytomegalovirus exposure and HLA in healthy donors (dated by TCRdb to the late 2010s). Study-level background: In an earlier analysis of about 560 of the donors, approximately 300 Gb of sequence data and 100 million or so unique TCR beta sequences from 180 million or so T cells were reported. Around 320 gigabases of sequencing data and approximately 93 million unique TCR sequences were included in an early release covering roughly 700 HLA-typed donors. The genetic ancestry cluster associated with self-reported Caucasian donors included about 81% of the approximately 400 genotyped donors. The aim of the study was to test whether cataloging public T cell receptors could identify signatures of past pathogen exposure. The T cell repertoires of 666 subjects were profiled by immunosequencing and related to cytomegalovirus serostatus. In addition to the first cohort of around 670 subjects, a separate validation cohort of about 120 different subjects was used. The study combined high-throughput TCR immunosequencing, statistical association of individual TCRs with disease status, and machine learning to predict cytomegalovirus infection status. In a later analysis, previously published TCR beta repertoires from 550 to 700 donors were re-analyzed and high-resolution HLA genotyping was added so that TCR occurrence patterns could be studied. Rather than using new phenotypic data, the later analysis identified candidate immune exposures from TCR beta sequences and from how often those sequences occurred across donors. An earlier analysis of some 600 of the donors applied high-throughput TCR beta sequencing to assess whether each TCR beta V gene segment acted as functional or pseudogenic. Donor age, sex, ethnicity and CMV serostatus were collected together with the repertoire data. Genome-wide SNP genotypes for about three fifths of the 666 donors were used in a later genetic analysis, which treated that subset as a discovery cohort. All discovery cohort repertoires had been generated using a single sequencing platform. HLA typing covered class I and class II loci at four-digit resolution. Typing coverage varied by locus: roughly 620-630 donors for A, B, C, DRB1 and DQB1; roughly 500 for DQA1; about 570 for DPA1; fewer than 480 for DPB1. Four to six DR-DQ haplotypes were handled as single units for association and clustering, since linkage in the cohort was strong. On average, roughly 200,000 unique TCR beta nucleotide sequences were sequenced per donor among a few hundred genotyped donors of the cohort, with about 19% of those sequences being non-productive.

To note about this clone: Its antigen is unknown. Within one base of it there is no much larger clone, and no base qualities were kept.

The library was prepared using the immunoSEQ multiplex PCR assay. A mixture of 60 forward primers for TCR Vbeta segments and 13 reverse primers for TCR Jbeta segments was used in the multiplex PCR. Amplification of the CDR3 region of rearranged TCR beta genes was performed with a multiplex PCR assay on genomic DNA. Amplified TCR beta libraries were sequenced as 87-base-pair reads on the Illumina HiSeq System. The paper's processing steps were these. A later analysis tallied 70 million to 100 million unique TCR beta chains across the 700 or so repertoires, and some 12 million of those chains were shared by two or more donors. A nearest-neighbor algorithm error-corrected the raw reads and collapsed the reads into unique sequences, merging closely related sequences to remove PCR and sequencing errors. Alignment of CDR3 sequences to IMGT reference sequences was used to assign V, D and J gene segments. For a sequence to be retained, at least a six-nucleotide match to both a V gene segment and a J gene segment was required. A rearrangement was called productive if the CDR3 had no stop codons and remained in frame with V and J, and every other rearrangement was called non-productive. CDR3 was defined according to IMGT convention as the region running from the second conserved V-encoded cysteine to the conserved J-encoded phenylalanine. In an earlier analysis of roughly 610 of the donors, sequences lacking an unambiguous match to a single V gene segment were excluded. An earlier analysis of fewer than 750 of the donors called V segments functional above 56.7% productive rearrangements and segregating when the between-donor standard deviation exceeded 5%. To diagnose cytomegalovirus status from the catalog of TCR beta chain sequences, a statistical classification framework was built. In a later analysis, TCR nucleotide sequences were compared against IMGT/GENE-DB human TR gene sequences so that V and J genes could be assigned. The TCRdist pipeline was used in a later analysis to assign CDR3 sequences and most-parsimonious VDJ recombination scenarios. In a later analysis, each TCR beta chain was defined by its CDR3 amino acid sequence together with its V-gene family, and reads without a unique V-gene family were excluded. A later analysis removed 500 to 600 highly shared, low-generation-probability nucleotide sequences to deal with suspected cross-contamination and a sequencing artifact. A later analysis calculated a clonal expansion index for each public chain from normalized within-repertoire ranks of inferred template counts. Generation probabilities in a later analysis came from a VDJ recombination model fitted to out-of-frame rearrangements, and those results were checked against IGoR. In a later analysis, hypergeometric tests were used to score TCR-TCR, TCR-HLA and TCR-CMV co-occurrence, with a repertoire-size bias correction applied to TCR pairs. False discovery rates were estimated in a later analysis by permuting HLA or CMV assignments 20 times. In a later analysis, co-occurring TCRs were grouped with DBSCAN, and TCRdist sequence similarity was added when clustering was performed within HLA-allele-positive subsets. Co-occurrence clustering excluded repertoires with fewer than 30,000 or more than 120,000 public chains, plus five with anomalous nucleotide sharing. TCRdb limited this immuneACCESS table to in-frame rearrangements with V and J called. A share of clones is missing; checked studies link under half to unresolved V genes, and the rest is unexplained. V and J calls plus clone size are reproduced from that table; the DNA served to infer D and trimming. The sample table contains approximately 170,000 clones; only one count was recorded for approximately 80% of them. 4.5% of the sample is held by the ten biggest clonotypes.

V lost 5 bases and J lost 1 base; the stretch between them is 15 bases long. The CDR3 goes from the cysteine to the phenylalanine over 15 residues. The kept DNA is CDR3 alone, 45 bases in frame from the first base. The germline V gene supplies CDR1 SGHVS and CDR2 FNYEAQ. General conclusions and limits of the study: A later analysis associated 16,951 TCR beta sequences with specific HLA alleles at a false discovery rate of 0.05. Several of the top co-occurrence clusters appeared to be linked to parvovirus B19, influenza, CMV and Epstein-Barr virus, according to a later analysis. Most CMV-associated TCR beta chains appeared to be HLA-restricted in a later analysis, and the HLA associations seemed to be driven largely by CMV exposure. Broadly in line with IMGT annotations, most TCR beta V segments showed up in productive rearrangements about 87% or about 30% of the time in an earlier analysis of under 700 of the donors. Because some donors lacked HLA typing at each locus, the association tests relied only on the typed subset. In a later analysis, TCR association rates were found to vary across HLA loci, with the most associated TCRs seen for DRB1 alleles and the fewest for HLA-C alleles. Most TCR sequences were observed very rarely across donors, whereas some public TCRs were present in many individuals. In this cohort, only TCR beta chains were sequenced, and detectable features were limited by the absence of alpha or paired-chain data. The study gave a list of 150 to 200 TCR beta chains associated with cytomegalovirus. Assigning TCR associations to individual alleles was difficult when HLA alleles, especially DR and DQ, strongly co-occurred. Compared with the roughly 600-donor mean, donors in an Asian-associated ancestry cluster had fewer N-insertions in productive TCRs, according to a later genetic analysis. Linkage disequilibrium might explain the correlated functional status among segregating V segments, but an unknown experimental factor could not be ruled out. Some IMGT-functional V segments, including TRBV6-2 and TRBV6-3, could not be distinguished by the 87-base-pair reads and were therefore excluded. In a later genetic analysis, a missense DCLRE1C variant was associated with V-gene and J-gene trimming of TCR beta chains, and the association was replicated in an independent cohort. A further reported finding was that TCR beta sequences accurately predicted the HLA-A and HLA-B alleles for most subjects in the first cohort. According to the authors, the approach could potentially be generalized to other disease states and immunological phenotypes. Roughly uniform sequencing depth across donors was assumed in presence/absence analyses, although this assumption may not hold. In vitro tests confirmed that a few of the cytomegalovirus-associated TCR beta chains recognize cytomegalovirus antigens. In a later analysis, HLA-associated TCR beta chains were found to be more clonally expanded and to have lower generation probabilities than equally common non-associated chains. A cluster of highly shared sequence variants was judged likely to represent a technical artifact of the sequencing pipeline. Cytomegalovirus status was reported to be diagnosed by the classifier with high specificity and sensitivity in both the original and validation cohorts. Because counts were too low, seventeen rarely observed V segments, including chromosome 9 orphons, were left out of the earlier analysis of approximately 500 of the donors. Immune exposure information for the cohort was limited to CMV serostatus.

In total, more than 500 healthy bone marrow donors made up the cohort. At the time of sampling, all cohort members were nominally healthy, though unrecorded immune exposures were likely present. The donor was CMV seropositive and was included in the group of 250 to 300 seropositive cohort members. A peripheral blood sample was collected from each donor, and TCR beta sequencing was performed on peripheral blood mononuclear cells. Genomic DNA extraction from the blood cell samples was performed with the Qiagen DNeasy Blood Extraction Kit. The rearrangement joined TRBV7-6 to TRBJ2-7, with TRBD2 tentatively as D gene (6 bases match). The receptor's source is a woman between 45 and 65 years old in good health and CMV-seropositive. The source material was PBMCs. The CDR3 is CASSPAPGTSYEQYF. The DNA reads as follows: TGTGCCAGCAGCCCGGCTCCGGGGACTTCCTACGAGCAGTACTTC.